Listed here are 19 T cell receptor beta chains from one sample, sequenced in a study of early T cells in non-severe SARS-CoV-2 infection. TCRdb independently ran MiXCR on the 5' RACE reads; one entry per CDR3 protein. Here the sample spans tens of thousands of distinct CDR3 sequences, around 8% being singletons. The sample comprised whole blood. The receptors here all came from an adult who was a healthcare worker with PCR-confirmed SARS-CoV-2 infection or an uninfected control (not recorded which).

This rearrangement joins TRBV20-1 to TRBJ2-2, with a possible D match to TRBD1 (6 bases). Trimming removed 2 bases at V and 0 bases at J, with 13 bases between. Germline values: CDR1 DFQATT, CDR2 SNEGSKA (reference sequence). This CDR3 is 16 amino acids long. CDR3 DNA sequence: TGCAGTGCTAGACCACTCGGGACATCGAACACCGGGGAGCTGTTTTTT. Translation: CSARPLGTSNTGELFF.

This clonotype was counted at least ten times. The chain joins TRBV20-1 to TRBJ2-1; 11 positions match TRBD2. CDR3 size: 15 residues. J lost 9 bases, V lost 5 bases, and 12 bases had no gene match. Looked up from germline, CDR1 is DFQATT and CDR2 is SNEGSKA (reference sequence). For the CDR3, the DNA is TGCAGTGCTGGCCCGACTAGCGGGAATGTGGGTGAGCAGTTCTTC. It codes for CSAGPTSGNVGEQFF.

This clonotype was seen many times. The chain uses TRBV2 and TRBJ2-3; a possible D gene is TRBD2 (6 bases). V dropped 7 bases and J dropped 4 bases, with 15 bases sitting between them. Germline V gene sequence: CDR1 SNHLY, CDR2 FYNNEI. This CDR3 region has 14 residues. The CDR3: CASTLEGPADTQYF. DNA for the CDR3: TGTGCCAGCACCTTGGAGGGCCCCGCAGATACGCAGTATTTT.

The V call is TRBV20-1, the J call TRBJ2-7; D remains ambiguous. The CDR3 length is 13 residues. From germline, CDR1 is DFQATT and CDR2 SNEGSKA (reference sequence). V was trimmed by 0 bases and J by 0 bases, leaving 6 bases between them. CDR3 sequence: CSARDPYSYEQYF. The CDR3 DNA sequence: TGCAGTGCTAGAGATCCCTACTCCTACGAGCAGTACTTC.

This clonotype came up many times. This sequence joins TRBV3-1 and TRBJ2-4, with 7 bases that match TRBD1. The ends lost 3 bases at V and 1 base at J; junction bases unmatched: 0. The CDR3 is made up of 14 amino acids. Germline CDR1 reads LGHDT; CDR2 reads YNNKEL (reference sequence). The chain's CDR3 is CASSQDRAKNIQYF. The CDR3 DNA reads TGTGCCAGCAGCCAGGACAGGGCCAAAAACATTCAGTACTTC.

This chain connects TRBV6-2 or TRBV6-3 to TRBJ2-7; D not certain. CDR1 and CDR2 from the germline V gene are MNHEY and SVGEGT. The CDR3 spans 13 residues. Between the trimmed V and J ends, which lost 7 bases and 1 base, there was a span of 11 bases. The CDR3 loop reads CASTHGPSYEQYF. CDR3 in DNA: TGTGCCAGCACCCACGGGCCATCCTACGAGCAGTACTTC.

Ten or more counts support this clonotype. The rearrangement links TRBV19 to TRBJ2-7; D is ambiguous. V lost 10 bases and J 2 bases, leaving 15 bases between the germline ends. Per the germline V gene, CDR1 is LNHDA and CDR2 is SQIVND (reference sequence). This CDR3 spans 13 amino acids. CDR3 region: CATVWRRAYEQYF. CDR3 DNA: TGTGCCACCGTCTGGCGGAGAGCCTACGAGCAGTACTTC.

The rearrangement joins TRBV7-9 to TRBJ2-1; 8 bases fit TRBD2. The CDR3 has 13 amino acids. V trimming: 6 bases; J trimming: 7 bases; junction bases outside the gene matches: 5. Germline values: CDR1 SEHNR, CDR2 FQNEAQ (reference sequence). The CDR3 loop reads CASREGLENEQFF. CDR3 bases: TGTGCCAGCAGGGAGGGACTAGAGAATGAGCAGTTCTTC.

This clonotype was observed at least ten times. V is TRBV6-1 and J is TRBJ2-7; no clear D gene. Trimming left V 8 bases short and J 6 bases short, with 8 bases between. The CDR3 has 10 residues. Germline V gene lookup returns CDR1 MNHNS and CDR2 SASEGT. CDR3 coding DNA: TGTGCCAGCCGAGAGGTCGAGCAGTACTTC. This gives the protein CASREVEQYF.

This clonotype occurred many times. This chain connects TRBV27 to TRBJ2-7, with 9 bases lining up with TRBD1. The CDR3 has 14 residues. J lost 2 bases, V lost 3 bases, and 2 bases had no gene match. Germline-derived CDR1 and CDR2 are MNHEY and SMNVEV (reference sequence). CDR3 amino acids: CASSFTGGTYEQYF. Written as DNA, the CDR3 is TGTGCCAGCAGTTTCACAGGGGGCACCTACGAGCAGTACTTC.

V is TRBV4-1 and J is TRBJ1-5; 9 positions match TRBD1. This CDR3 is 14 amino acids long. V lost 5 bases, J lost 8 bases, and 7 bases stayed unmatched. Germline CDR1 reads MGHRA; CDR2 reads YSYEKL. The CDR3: CASSSGTGLEPQHF. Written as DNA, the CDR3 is TGCGCCAGCAGCTCCGGGACAGGGCTCGAGCCCCAGCATTTT.

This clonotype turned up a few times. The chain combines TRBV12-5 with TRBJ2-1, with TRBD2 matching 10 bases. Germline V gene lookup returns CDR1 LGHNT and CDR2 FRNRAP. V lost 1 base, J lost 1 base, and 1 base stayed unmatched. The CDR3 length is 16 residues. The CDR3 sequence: CASGLAAGGSYNEQFF. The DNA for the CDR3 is TGTGCTAGTGGTTTGGCAGCGGGAGGGTCCTACAATGAGCAGTTCTTC. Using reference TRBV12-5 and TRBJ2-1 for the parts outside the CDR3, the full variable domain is DARVTQTPRHKVTEMGQEVTMRCQPILGHNTVFWYRQTMMQGLELLAYFRNRAPLDDSGMPKDRFSAEMPDATLATLKIQPSEPRDSAVYFCASGLAAGGSYNEQFFGPGTRLTVL.

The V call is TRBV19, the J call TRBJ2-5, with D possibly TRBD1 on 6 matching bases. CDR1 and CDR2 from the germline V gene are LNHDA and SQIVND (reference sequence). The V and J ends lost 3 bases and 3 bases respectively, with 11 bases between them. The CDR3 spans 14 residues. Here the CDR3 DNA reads TGTGCCAGTAGTATTGGGGGCGGAAAAGAGACCCAGTACTTC. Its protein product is CASSIGGGKETQYF.

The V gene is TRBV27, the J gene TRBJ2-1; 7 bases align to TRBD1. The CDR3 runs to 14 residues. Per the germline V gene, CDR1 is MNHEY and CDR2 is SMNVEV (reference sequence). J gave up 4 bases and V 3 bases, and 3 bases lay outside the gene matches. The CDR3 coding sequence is TGTGCCAGCAGTTTTGACAGGGCTTACAATGAGCAGTTCTTC. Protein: CASSFDRAYNEQFF.

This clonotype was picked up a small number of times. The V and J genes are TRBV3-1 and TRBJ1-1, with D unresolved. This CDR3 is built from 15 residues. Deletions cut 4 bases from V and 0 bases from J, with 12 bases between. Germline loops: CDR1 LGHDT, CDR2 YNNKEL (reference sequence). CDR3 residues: CASSRRLGMNTEAFF. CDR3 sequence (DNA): TGTGCCAGCAGCCGGCGGCTGGGAATGAACACTGAAGCTTTCTTT.

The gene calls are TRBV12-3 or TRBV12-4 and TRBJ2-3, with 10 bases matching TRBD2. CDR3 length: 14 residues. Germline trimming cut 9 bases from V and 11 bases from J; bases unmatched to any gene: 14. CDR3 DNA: TGTGCCAGTGGATCCAGACTAGCGGGTCTTCTGCAGTATTTT. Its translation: CASGSRLAGLLQYF.

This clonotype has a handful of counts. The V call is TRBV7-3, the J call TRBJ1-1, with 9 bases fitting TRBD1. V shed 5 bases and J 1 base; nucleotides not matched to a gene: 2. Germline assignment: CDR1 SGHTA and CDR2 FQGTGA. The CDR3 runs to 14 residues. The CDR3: CASSLDRGNTEAFF. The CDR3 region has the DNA TGTGCCAGCAGCCTGGACAGGGGGAACACTGAAGCTTTCTTT.

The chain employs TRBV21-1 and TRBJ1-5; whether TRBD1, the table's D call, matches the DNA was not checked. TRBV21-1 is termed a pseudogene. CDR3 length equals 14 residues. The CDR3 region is CASSDRQGGQPQHF. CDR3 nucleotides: TGTGCCAGCAGCGACAGACAGGGTGGTCAGCCCCAGCATTTT.

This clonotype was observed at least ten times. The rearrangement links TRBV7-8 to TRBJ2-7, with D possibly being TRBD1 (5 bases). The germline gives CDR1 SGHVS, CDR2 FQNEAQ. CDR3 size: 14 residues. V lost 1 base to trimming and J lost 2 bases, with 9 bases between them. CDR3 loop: CASSLDQGPYEQYF. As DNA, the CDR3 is TGTGCCAGCAGCTTAGACCAGGGCCCCTACGAGCAGTACTTC. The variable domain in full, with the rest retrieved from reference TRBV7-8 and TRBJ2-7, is GAGVSQSPRYKVAKRGQDVALRCDPISGHVSLFWYQQALGQGPEFLTYFQNEAQLDKSGLPSDRFFAERPEGSVSTLKIQRTQQEDSAVYLCASSLDQGPYEQYFGPGTRLTVT.